Below, 24 T cell receptor beta chains from the same sample are listed, as sequenced in a study of T cell repertoires in cytomegalovirus infection (dated by TCRdb to the late 2010s). The sample was run on an Illumina HiSeq 1500. In TCRdb, the public reads were trimmed at Q25 with fastp and aligned with MiXCR, with productive beta chains retained. Each entry merges the rows of one CDR3 protein and shows their most common DNA and genes. The sample table holds under 95,000 distinct CDR3 sequences, of which around 3.8% were seen once. The top ten hold about 22% of the sample. Material: PBMCs. These receptors were collected from a human donor in good health (CMV status not recorded). Some clones in this sample may be carry-over from other donors' samples.

This clonotype occurred many times. The V call is TRBV7-8, the J call TRBJ2-1; D uncertain. CDR3 length: 13 amino acids. CDR1 is SGHVS and CDR2 is FQNEAQ in the germline V gene. V was clipped by 5 bases and J by 7 bases, with 12 bases between them. CDR3 DNA sequence: TGTGCCAGCAGCCCCCCCGGGTGGAATGAGCAGTTCTTC. Residues: CASSPPGWNEQFF.

This clonotype was seen ten or more times. The chain combines TRBV7-2 with TRBJ2-2; a possible D gene is TRBD1 (5 bases). The germline CDR1 and CDR2 sequences are SGHTA and FQGNSA. The CDR3 spans 13 residues. Trimming pared 6 bases from V and 1 base from J, leaving 6 bases between. This CDR3 reads CASRDRNTGELFF. The CDR3 DNA follows: TGTGCCAGCAGAGACAGGAACACCGGGGAGCTGTTTTTT. Combining the CDR3 with reference TRBV7-2 and TRBJ2-2 gives the whole variable domain GAGVSQSPSNKVTEKGKDVELRCDPISGHTALYWYRQSLGQGLEFLIYFQGNSAPDKSGLPSDRFSAERTGGSVSTLTIQRTQQEDSAVYLCASRDRNTGELFFGEGSRLTVL.

The table lists this clonotype with many counts. This rearrangement joins TRBV7-3 to TRBJ1-4, with a tentative D call TRBD1 (5 bases). Looked up from germline, CDR1 is SGHTA and CDR2 is FQGTGA. V was shortened by 2 bases and J by 10 bases, with 11 bases between the two germline ends. The CDR3 has 13 amino acids. CDR3 protein: CASSLQGSRKLFF. The CDR3 DNA follows: TGTGCCAGCAGCTTACAGGGTTCGCGAAAACTGTTTTTT.

Many counts were recorded for this clonotype. This chain links TRBV27 with TRBJ1-6; 9 nucleotides line up with TRBD1. V lost 3 bases and J lost 10; bases outside the gene matches: 7. The CDR3 is 15 amino acids. Germline loops: CDR1 MNHEY, CDR2 SMNVEV (reference sequence). The CDR3: CASSLTGTGTSPLHF. The CDR3 region has the DNA TGTGCCAGCAGTTTGACCGGGACAGGGACCTCACCCCTCCACTTT.

This clonotype has ten or more counts. V usage is TRBV6-6 and J usage is TRBJ1-1; D unresolved. This CDR3 is 11 amino acids long. Germline assignment: CDR1 MNHNY and CDR2 SVGAGI (reference sequence). Trimming stripped 3 bases from V and 8 bases from J, with 7 bases between. CDR3 coding DNA: TGTGCCAGCAGTTATGAGGGAGAAGCTTTCTTT. Translating gives CASSYEGEAFF.

At least ten counts were recorded for this clonotype. The chain employs TRBV5-6 and TRBJ2-3; D might be TRBD1 (5 bases). Germline lookup yields CDR1 SGHDT and CDR2 YYEEEE. V lost 4 bases and J 1 base, leaving 7 bases between the germline ends. CDR3 size: 13 residues. The CDR3 DNA reads TGTGCCAGCAGCCTACAGGGCACAGATACGCAGTATTTT. Its protein product is CASSLQGTDTQYF.

There are many counts of this clonotype. This sequence joins TRBV11-2 and TRBJ1-2, with 7 positions matching TRBD1. Germline V gene sequence: CDR1 SGHAT, CDR2 FQNNGV. Germline trimming cut 5 bases from V and 7 bases from J; bases unmatched to any gene: 7. The CDR3 totals 13 residues. The CDR3 region is CASSPRQGFGYTF. CDR3 coding DNA: TGTGCCAGCAGCCCAAGACAGGGATTTGGCTACACCTTC. Together with reference TRBV11-2 and TRBJ1-2, the CDR3 gives the full variable domain: EAGVAQSPRYKIIEKRQSVAFWCNPISGHATLYWYQQILGQGPKLLIQFQNNGVVDDSQLPKDRFSAERLKGVDSTLKIQPAKLEDSAVYLCASSPRQGFGYTFGSGTRLTVV.

Many counts were recorded for this clonotype. The gene calls are TRBV6-6 and TRBJ1-2, with unresolved D. CDR1 is MNHNY, CDR2 SVGAGI, per germline (reference sequence). V was shortened by 6 bases and J by 8 bases, with 16 bases between the two germline ends. This CDR3 is 13 amino acids long. The CDR3 spells CASSLEVFWGYTF. For the CDR3, the DNA is TGTGCCAGCAGCCTTGAAGTTTTCTGGGGCTACACCTTC.

This clonotype was counted many times. V usage is TRBV5-6 and J usage is TRBJ2-1, with a weak D call TRBD2 (5 bases). Germline V lookup: CDR1 SGHDT, CDR2 YYEEEE. This CDR3 is built from 14 residues. Trimming removed 2 bases from V and 10 bases from J, with 16 bases in between. DNA of the CDR3: TGTGCCAGCAGCTTACTACCGTTCGGGGAAGAGCAGTTCTTC. This encodes CASSLLPFGEEQFF. Combining the CDR3 with reference TRBV5-6 and TRBJ2-1 gives the whole variable domain DAGVTQSPTHLIKTRGQQVTLRCSPKSGHDTVSWYQQALGQGPQFIFQYYEEEERQRGNFPDRFSGHQFPNYSSELNVNALLLGDSALYLCASSLLPFGEEQFFGPGTRLTVL.

This clonotype was detected only a few times. This sequence joins TRBV10-3 and TRBJ2-2, with TRBD1 matching over 8 bases. The CDR3 spans 13 residues. J was trimmed by 6 bases and V by 6 bases; bases with no gene match: 3. Germline values: CDR1 ENHRY, CDR2 SYGVKD. CDR3 sequence (DNA): TGTGCCATCAGCGTCAGGGGGCCCGGGGAGCTGTTTTTT. As protein: CAISVRGPGELFF.

This clonotype was counted many times. The gene calls are TRBV7-2 and TRBJ1-2; D gene uncertain. Germline V gene sequence: CDR1 SGHTA, CDR2 FQGNSA. This CDR3 has 12 amino acids. Trimming removed 1 base from V and 8 bases from J, with 8 bases in between. CDR3 sequence (DNA): TGTGCCAGCAGCTTAGTTAGGGCGGGCTACACCTTC. Protein: CASSLVRAGYTF.

The table lists this clonotype with a few counts. CDR3 sequence: CASSLGTATNEKLFF. CDR3 DNA: TGTGCCAGCAGCTTAGGGACGGCAACTAATGAAAAACTGTTTTTT. The chain is built from TRBV7-4 and TRBJ1-4; unclear D gene. The CDR3 length is 15 residues. CDR1 is SGHVT, CDR2 SQSDAQ, per germline. V dropped 1 base and J dropped 0 bases, with 6 bases sitting between them.

This clonotype was recorded many times. The genes are TRBV12-3 or TRBV12-4 and TRBJ2-1, with 8 bases aligning to TRBD1. The CDR3 extends over 17 amino acids. V shed 4 bases, J shed 1 base, and the junction held 9 bases outside the gene matches. CDR3 DNA: TGTGCCAGCAGTTCCCAGGGGGCGGGGCATTCCTACAATGAGCAGTTCTTC. It encodes CASSSQGAGHSYNEQFF.

This clonotype occurred many times. The chain employs TRBV28 and TRBJ2-2; no definite D call. The V gene lost 6 bases and the J gene lost 4 bases, with 3 bases spanning the gap. Germline-derived CDR1 and CDR2 are MDHEN and SYDVKM. This CDR3 has 11 amino acids. CDR3 protein: CASRATGELFF. The CDR3 DNA follows: TGTGCCAGCAGAGCCACCGGGGAGCTGTTTTTT.

This clonotype was recorded a few times. The V and J genes are TRBV2 and TRBJ2-7; 8 bases agree with TRBD2. Germline lookup yields CDR1 SNHLY and CDR2 FYNNEI. This CDR3 has 13 amino acids. J lost 4 bases, V lost 7 bases, and 6 bases had no gene match. CDR3 protein: CASKRTSLYEQYF. The CDR3 bases are TGTGCCAGCAAGAGGACTAGCCTATACGAGCAGTACTTC.

There are many counts of this clonotype. The genes are TRBV6-2 or TRBV6-3 and TRBJ2-7; D remains unclear. Deletions cut 0 bases from V and 3 bases from J, with 3 bases between. This CDR3 is built from 12 residues. The germline gives CDR1 MNHEY, CDR2 SVGEGT. The CDR3 protein is CASSYSDYEQYF. The CDR3 DNA reads as TGTGCCAGCAGTTACTCCGACTACGAGCAGTACTTC.

This clonotype appeared many times. This chain connects TRBV7-8 to TRBJ1-1; D not resolved. Trimming pared 1 base from V and 1 base from J, leaving 7 bases between. The CDR3 contains 14 residues. Germline V gene data show CDR1 as SGHVS and CDR2 as FQNEAQ. The CDR3 spells CASSLVAGNTEAFF. The CDR3 bases are TGTGCCAGCAGCTTAGTGGCGGGGAACACTGAAGCTTTCTTT.

This clonotype came up a few times. The chain joins TRBV6-4 to TRBJ2-2; possibly TRBD1 for D (6 bases). The CDR3 covers 13 residues. Per germline, CDR1 MRHNA and CDR2 SNTAGT. Trimming left V 2 bases short and J 7 bases short, with 8 bases between. In DNA, the CDR3 is TGTGCCAGCAGTGACCAGGGGAACGGGGAGCTGTTTTTT. Its protein is CASSDQGNGELFF.

This clonotype was picked up many times. The V and J genes are TRBV7-6 and TRBJ2-3; unclear D gene. Per the germline V gene, CDR1 is SGHVS and CDR2 is FNYEAQ. This CDR3 has 15 residues. V was trimmed by 5 bases and J by 2 bases, leaving 14 bases between them. This CDR3 reads CASSVSVSPTDTQYF. CDR3 bases: TGTGCCAGCAGCGTATCAGTATCCCCCACAGATACGCAGTATTTT.

This clonotype was recorded at least ten times. The chain uses TRBV7-2 and TRBJ2-2, with D possibly matching TRBD2 (6 bases). CDR3 length: 15 residues. Germline V gene lookup returns CDR1 SGHTA and CDR2 FQGNSA. Trimming took off 5 bases at V and 5 bases at J, with 15 bases between the two ends. CDR3 coding DNA: TGTGCCAGCAGCCTAGGAGCGGGTAAAACCGGGGAGCTGTTTTTT. It is translated as CASSLGAGKTGELFF.

This clonotype was seen ten or more times. The chain recombines TRBV7-2 with TRBJ2-5; TRBD1 aligns across 9 bases. The CDR3 is 14 amino acids. From germline, CDR1 is SGHTA and CDR2 FQGNSA. V was clipped by 6 bases and J by 6 bases; unmatched bases: 8. The CDR3 region has the DNA TGTGCCAGCAGGCAAGGGACAGGGCCGCAGACCCAGTACTTC. Its protein product is CASRQGTGPQTQYF.

This clonotype was seen ten or more times. The J gene is TRBJ2-2, the V gene TRBV7-2, with D unresolved. Germline-derived CDR1 and CDR2 are SGHTA and FQGNSA. V gave up 1 base and J gave up 5 bases, with 11 bases separating them. The CDR3 is 15 residues long. The CDR3 sequence: CASSLGSVPTGELFF. Here the CDR3 DNA reads TGTGCCAGCAGCTTAGGTTCGGTACCGACCGGGGAGCTGTTTTTT. The entire variable domain, with the rest obtained from reference TRBV7-2 and TRBJ2-2, is as follows: GAGVSQSPSNKVTEKGKDVELRCDPISGHTALYWYRQSLGQGLEFLIYFQGNSAPDKSGLPSDRFSAERTGGSVSTLTIQRTQQEDSAVYLCASSLGSVPTGELFFGEGSRLTVL.

There are many counts of this clonotype. This chain uses TRBV12-3 or TRBV12-4 with TRBJ2-1; 10 bases are a match to TRBD2. This CDR3 comprises 16 residues. The trim removed 1 base at V and 10 bases at J, leaving 10 bases unmatched. The CDR3 DNA is TGTGCCAGCAGTTTAGGGCTAGCGGGAGTTCTAAGCGAGCAGTTCTTC. Protein: CASSLGLAGVLSEQFF.

The chain is built from TRBV19 and TRBJ2-1, with 7 bases identical to TRBD2. The CDR3 runs 13 residues. The junction had 6 bases not matched to a gene; V was cut back by 3 bases and J by 10 bases. CDR1 LNHDA and CDR2 SQIVND come from the germline V gene (reference sequence). The CDR3 here is CASSILSGNEQFF. The CDR3 region has the DNA TGTGCCAGTAGTATTTTGAGCGGGAACGAGCAGTTCTTC. Looking up the rest from reference TRBV19 and TRBJ2-1 gives the full variable domain: DGGITQSPKYLFRKEGQNVTLSCEQNLNHDAMYWYRQDPGQGLRLIYYSQIVNDFQKGDIAEGYSVSREKKESFPLTVTSAQKNPTAFYLCASSILSGNEQFFGPGTRLTVL.